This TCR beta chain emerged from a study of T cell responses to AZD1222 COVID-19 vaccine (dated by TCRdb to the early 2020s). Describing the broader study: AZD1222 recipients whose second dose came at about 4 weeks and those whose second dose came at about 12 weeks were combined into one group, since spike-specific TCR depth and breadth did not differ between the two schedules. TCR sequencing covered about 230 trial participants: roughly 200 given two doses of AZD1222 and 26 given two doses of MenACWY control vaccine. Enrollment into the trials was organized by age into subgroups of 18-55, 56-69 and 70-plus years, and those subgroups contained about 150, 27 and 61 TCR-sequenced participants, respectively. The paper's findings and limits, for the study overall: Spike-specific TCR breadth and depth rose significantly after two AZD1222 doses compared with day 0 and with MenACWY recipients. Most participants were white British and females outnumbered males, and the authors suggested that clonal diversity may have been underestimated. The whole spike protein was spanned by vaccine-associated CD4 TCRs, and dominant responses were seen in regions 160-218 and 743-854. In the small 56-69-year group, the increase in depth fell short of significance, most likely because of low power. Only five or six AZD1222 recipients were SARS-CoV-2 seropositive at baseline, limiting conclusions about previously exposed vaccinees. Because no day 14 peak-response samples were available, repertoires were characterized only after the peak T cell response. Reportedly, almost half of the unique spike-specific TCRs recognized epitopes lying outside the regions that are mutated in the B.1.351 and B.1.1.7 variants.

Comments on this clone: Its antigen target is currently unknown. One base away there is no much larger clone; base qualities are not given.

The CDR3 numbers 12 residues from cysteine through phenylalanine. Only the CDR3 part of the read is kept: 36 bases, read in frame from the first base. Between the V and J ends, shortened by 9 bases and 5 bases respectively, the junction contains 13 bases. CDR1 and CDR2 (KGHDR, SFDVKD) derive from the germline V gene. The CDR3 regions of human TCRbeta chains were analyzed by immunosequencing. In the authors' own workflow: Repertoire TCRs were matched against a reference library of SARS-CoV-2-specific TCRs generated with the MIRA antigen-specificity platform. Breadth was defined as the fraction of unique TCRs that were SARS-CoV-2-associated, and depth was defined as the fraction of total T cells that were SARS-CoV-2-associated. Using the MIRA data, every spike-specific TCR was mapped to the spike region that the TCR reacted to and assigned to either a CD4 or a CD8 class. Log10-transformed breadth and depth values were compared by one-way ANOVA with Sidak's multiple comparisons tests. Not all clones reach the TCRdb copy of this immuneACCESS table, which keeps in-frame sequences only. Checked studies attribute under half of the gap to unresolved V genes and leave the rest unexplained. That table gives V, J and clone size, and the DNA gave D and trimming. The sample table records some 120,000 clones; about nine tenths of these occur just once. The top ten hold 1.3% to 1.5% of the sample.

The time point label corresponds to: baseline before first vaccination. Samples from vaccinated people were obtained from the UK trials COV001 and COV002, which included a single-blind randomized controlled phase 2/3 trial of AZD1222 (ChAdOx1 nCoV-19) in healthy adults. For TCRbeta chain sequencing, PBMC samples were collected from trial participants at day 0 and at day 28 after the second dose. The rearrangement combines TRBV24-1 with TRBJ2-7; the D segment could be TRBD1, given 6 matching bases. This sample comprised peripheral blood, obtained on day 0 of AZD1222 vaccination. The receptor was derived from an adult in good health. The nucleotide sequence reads TGTGCCACCTCCCAGGGGCTGGACGAGCAGTACTTC. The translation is CATSQGLDEQYF.